The T cell receptor beta chain under discussion was sequenced for a study of blood T cells in healthy people across ages. This CDR3 is built from 15 residues. The germline CDR1 and CDR2 sequences are MNHEY and SVGAGI. Trimming took 0 bases from V and 7 from J, leaving 12 bases between them. Then a second PCR, running roughly 6 to 12 cycles, was carried out with a sample-barcoded 5' primer and a J-beta primer mix. Using its own MiXCR run on the 5' RACE reads, TCRdb lists one record per CDR3 protein. This table has 550,000 to 700,000 distinct CDR3 sequences, 25% to 30% appearing once. Sequencing input: blood. The rearrangement joins TRBV6-5 to TRBJ2-2, with D possibly being TRBD1 (6 bases). The clonotype was recovered from a woman in her 70s in good health. The CDR3 reads CASSYSGAGRGELFF. The CDR3 DNA follows: TGTGCCAGCAGTTACTCGGGGGCAGGGCGCGGGGAGCTGTTTTTT.